What follows are 11 T cell receptor beta chains derived from one specimen sequenced in a study of shared clonotypes between healthy human individuals. The data were produced by immunoSEQ multiplex PCR, yet TCRdb's version contains in-frame clones alone and is incomplete. This sample has about 1 million clones; 75% occur once, and the top ten carry nearly 1.5%. The sequenced sample consisted of memory CD4+ T cells sorted from blood. Subset indicated: CD45RA-negative fraction. The source of these receptors is a man aged 18 to 29 in good health.

V and J are TRBV6-1 and TRBJ1-1, with D perhaps matching TRBD1 (6 bases). V lost 1 base and J lost 3, with 18 bases in between. This CDR3 spans 17 amino acids. The germline gives CDR1 MNHNS, CDR2 SASEGT. The CDR3 reads CASSEVYYGTSYTEAFF. The CDR3 DNA reads TGTGCCAGCAGTGAAGTTTATTACGGGACAAGCTACACTGAAGCTTTCTTT.

V is TRBV7-3 and J is TRBJ1-4; D remains unclear. Trimming cost V 1 base and J 5 bases, with 20 bases left between them. The CDR3 consists of 18 residues. CDR1 and CDR2 from the germline V gene are SGHTA and FQGTGA. The DNA of the CDR3 is TGTGCCAGCAGCTTAAGACCGCCTTCGAATTTATCCAATGAAAAACTGTTTTTT. As protein: CASSLRPPSNLSNEKLFF.

The chain combines TRBV11-2 with TRBJ2-7, with 11 bases that match TRBD2. Germline V CDR1 and CDR2: SGHAT, FQNNGV. V lost 4 bases to trimming and J lost 0 bases; unmatched junction nucleotides: 2. This CDR3 has 15 residues. The CDR3 protein is CASSYTSGGSYEQYF. The CDR3 DNA follows: TGTGCCAGCAGCTACACTAGCGGGGGCTCCTACGAGCAGTACTTC.

In the case of this clone: A much larger clone sits a single nucleotide away, making a read error possible. This same CDR3 is encoded by further DNA sequences in the sample. This sequence joins TRBV5-6 and TRBJ2-1; 8 nucleotides agree with TRBD2. The V and J ends lost 1 base and 0 bases, in that order; junction bases with no gene match: 0. This CDR3 contains 15 residues. CDR1 and CDR2 (germline): SGHDT, YYEEEE. The CDR3 sequence: CASSLSGSSYNEQFF. CDR3 in DNA: TGTGCCAGCAGCTTGAGCGGGAGCTCCTACAATGAGCAGTTCTTC.

The chain has TRBV28 and TRBJ1-3; TRBD1 agrees at 7 bases. Germline V gene sequence: CDR1 MDHEN, CDR2 SYDVKM. The CDR3 covers 17 residues. J gave up 4 bases and V 8 bases, and 17 bases lay outside the gene matches. This CDR3 reads CASSSGRGIARGNTIYF. In DNA form, the CDR3 reads TGTGCCAGCTCATCGGGCAGGGGGATTGCGCGCGGAAACACCATATATTTT.

This clone was counted once. The J gene is TRBJ1-6, the V gene TRBV27, with 9 bases lining up with TRBD1. CDR1 is MNHEY, CDR2 SMNVEV, per germline (reference sequence). The CDR3 loop spans 14 amino acids. The junction had 7 bases not matched to a gene; V was cut back by 6 bases and J by 10 bases. This CDR3 is CASSPDRGGSPLHF. The CDR3 nucleotides read TGTGCCAGCAGCCCGGACAGGGGAGGGTCACCCCTCCACTTT.

Points on this clone: This may be a read error: a much more frequent sequence differs by one nucleotide. Other DNA sequences within the sample encode an identical CDR3. The V call is TRBV11-2, the J call TRBJ2-5; D is unclear. From germline, CDR1 is SGHAT and CDR2 FQNNGV. Trimming removed 1 base from V and 5 bases from J, with 2 bases in between. CDR3 length equals 11 residues. CDR3 sequence reads: CASSLAETQYF. Here the CDR3 DNA reads TGTGCCAGCAGCTTAGCGGAGACCCAGTACTTC.

This clone was picked up many times. Different DNA sequences within this sample yield the same CDR3. The CDR3 DNA reads as TGTGCCTGGAGCGCACAGACAGGGGGCTACACCTTC. Translated: CAWSAQTGGYTF. The chain links TRBV30 to TRBJ1-2; 7 nucleotides agree with TRBD1. The CDR3 sequence is 12 residues long. The V gene's germline CDR1 is GTSNPN and CDR2 SVGIG (reference sequence). V shed 3 bases, J shed 8 bases, and the junction held 6 bases outside the gene matches.

This clone was observed many times. The chain joins TRBV6-1 to TRBJ1-1; D remains ambiguous. Germline CDR1 is MNHNS and CDR2 is SASEGT. Trimming took 8 bases from V and 1 from J, leaving 11 bases between them. This CDR3 has 13 amino acids. The CDR3 DNA follows: TGTGCCAGCCAGACACCAACGAACACTGAAGCTTTCTTT. Amino acids: CASQTPTNTEAFF.

A single count supports this clone. The chain recombines TRBV6-5 with TRBJ2-1, with a tentative D call TRBD1 (5 bases). Trimming took 2 bases from V and 4 from J, leaving 9 bases between them. The CDR3 runs 14 residues. Germline CDR1 MNHEY, CDR2 SVGAGI. CDR3 sequence (DNA): TGTGCCAGCAGTTACGGGGCTAGGTACAATGAGCAGTTCTTC. Its protein product is CASSYGARYNEQFF.

The genes are TRBV5-6 and TRBJ1-2; D is possibly TRBD1 (5 bases). The germline gives CDR1 SGHDT, CDR2 YYEEEE. Trimming left V 4 bases short and J 12 bases short, with 16 bases between. This CDR3 contains 12 residues. CDR3 loop: CASSPGGVYNTF. The CDR3 nucleotides are TGTGCCAGCAGCCCTGGGGGGGTTTATAACACCTTC.